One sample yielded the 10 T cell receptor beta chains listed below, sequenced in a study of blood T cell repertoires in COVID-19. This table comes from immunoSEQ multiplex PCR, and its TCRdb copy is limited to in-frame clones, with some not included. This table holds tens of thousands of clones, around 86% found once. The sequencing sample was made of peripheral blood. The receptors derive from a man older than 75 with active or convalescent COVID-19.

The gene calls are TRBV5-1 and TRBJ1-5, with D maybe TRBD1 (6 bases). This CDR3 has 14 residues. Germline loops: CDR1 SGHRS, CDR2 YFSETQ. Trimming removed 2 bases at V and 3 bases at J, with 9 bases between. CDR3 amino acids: CASSFGQPNQPQHF. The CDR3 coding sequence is TGCGCCAGCAGCTTTGGACAGCCCAATCAGCCCCAGCATTTT.

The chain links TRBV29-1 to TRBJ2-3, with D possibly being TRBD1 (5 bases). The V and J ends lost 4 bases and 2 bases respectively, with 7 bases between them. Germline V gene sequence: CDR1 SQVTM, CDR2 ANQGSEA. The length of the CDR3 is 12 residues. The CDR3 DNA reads TGCAGCGTTGGGACAACCACAGATACGCAGTATTTT. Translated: CSVGTTTDTQYF.

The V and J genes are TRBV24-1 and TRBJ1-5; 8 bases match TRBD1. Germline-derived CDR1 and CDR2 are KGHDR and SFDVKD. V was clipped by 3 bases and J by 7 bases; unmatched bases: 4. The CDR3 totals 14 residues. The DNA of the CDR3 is TGTGCCACCAGTGATCAGGGGGCAGAGCAGCCCCAGCATTTT. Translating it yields CATSDQGAEQPQHF.

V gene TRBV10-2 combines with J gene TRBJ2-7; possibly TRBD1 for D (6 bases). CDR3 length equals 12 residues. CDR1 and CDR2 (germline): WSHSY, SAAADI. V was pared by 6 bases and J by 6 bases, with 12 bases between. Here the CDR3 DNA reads TGCGCCAGCAGAAAACAGGGTGCCGAGCAGTACGTC. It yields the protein CASRKQGAEQYV.

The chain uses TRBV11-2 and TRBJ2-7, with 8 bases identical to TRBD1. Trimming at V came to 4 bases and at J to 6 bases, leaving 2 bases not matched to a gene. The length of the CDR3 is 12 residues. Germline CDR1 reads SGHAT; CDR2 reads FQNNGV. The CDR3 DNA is TGTGCCAGCAGCTACGGACAGGGCGAGCAGTACGTC. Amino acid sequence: CASSYGQGEQYV.

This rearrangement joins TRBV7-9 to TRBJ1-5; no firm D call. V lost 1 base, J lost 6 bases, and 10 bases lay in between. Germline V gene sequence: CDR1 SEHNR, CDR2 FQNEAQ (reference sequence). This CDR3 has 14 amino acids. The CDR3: CASSLGGGLQPQHF. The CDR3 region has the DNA TGTGCCAGCAGCTTAGGGGGAGGGCTTCAGCCCCAGCATTTT.

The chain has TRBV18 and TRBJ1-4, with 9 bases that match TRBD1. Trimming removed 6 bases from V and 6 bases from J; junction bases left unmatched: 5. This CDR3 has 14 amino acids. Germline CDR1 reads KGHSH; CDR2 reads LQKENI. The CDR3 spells CASSQDRGYEKLFF. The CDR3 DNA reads TGTGCCAGCTCCCAGGACAGGGGATATGAAAAACTGTTTTTT.

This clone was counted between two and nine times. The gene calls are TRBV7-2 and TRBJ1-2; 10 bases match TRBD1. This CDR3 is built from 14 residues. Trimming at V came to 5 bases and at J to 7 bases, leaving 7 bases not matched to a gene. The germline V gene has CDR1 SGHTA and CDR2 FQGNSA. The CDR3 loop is CASSRRDRGSGYTF. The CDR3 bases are TGTGCCAGCAGCAGAAGGGACAGGGGTTCTGGCTACACCTTC.

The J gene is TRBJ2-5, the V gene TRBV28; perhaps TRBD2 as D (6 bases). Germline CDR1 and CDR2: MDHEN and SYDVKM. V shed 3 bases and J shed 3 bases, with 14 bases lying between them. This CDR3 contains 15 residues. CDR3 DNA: TGTGCCAGCAGTTTTCGCGGGACGGTCGAAGAGACCCAGTACTTC. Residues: CASSFRGTVEETQYF.

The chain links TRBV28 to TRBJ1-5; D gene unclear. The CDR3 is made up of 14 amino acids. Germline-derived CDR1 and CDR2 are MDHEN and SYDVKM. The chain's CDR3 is CGTSSPTGSQPQHF. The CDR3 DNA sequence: TGTGGCACCAGCAGTCCCACCGGGAGTCAGCCCCAGCATTTT. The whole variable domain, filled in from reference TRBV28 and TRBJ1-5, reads DVKVTQSSRYLVKRTGEKVFLECVQDMDHENMFWYRQDPGLGLRLIYFSYDVKMKEKGDIPEGYSVSREKKERFSLILESASTNQTSMYLCGTSSPTGSQPQHFGDGTRLSIL.